A selection of T cell receptor beta chains follows, all from one sample in a study of blood T cell repertoires in COVID-19. This table comes from immunoSEQ multiplex PCR, and its TCRdb copy is limited to in-frame clones, with some not included. Of 40,000 to 50,000 clones in the sample, approximately 88% were seen once. The sequencing sample was made of peripheral blood. The receptors come from a human donor in a cohort sampled during active COVID-19. Each CDR3 is given with its conserved first and last residue. The order of the fields is J gene, V gene, D gene, clone size, CDR3 DNA, CDR3 protein. A D gene is named only where the DNA matches it firmly. Clone size is stated in some rows and not others, as once, few, many or a class when expanded.

J: TRBJ1-1; V: TRBV4-1; D: TRBD1; size: -; DNA: TGCGCCAGCAGCCTTCCGGACAGGATAGAAGCTTTCTTT; CDR3: CASSLPDRIEAFF
J: TRBJ2-7; V: TRBV5-4; D: -; size: -; DNA: TGTGCCAGCAGCTTTCCCGGGAGAAACGAGCAGTACTTC; CDR3: CASSFPGRNEQYF
J: TRBJ1-5; V: TRBV2; D: -; size: -; DNA: TGTGCCAGCAGTGAAGGTGTGCAGGGAAGCAATCAGCCCCAGCATTTT; CDR3: CASSEGVQGSNQPQHF
J: TRBJ1-3; V: TRBV19; D: -; size: once; DNA: TGTGCCAGTAGGAGGAACGCTGGAAACACCATATATTTT; CDR3: CASRRNAGNTIYF
J: TRBJ2-5; V: TRBV7-9; D: -; size: -; DNA: TGTGCCAGCAGCTTAGTACTAGCTGGGGAGACCCAGTACTTC; CDR3: CASSLVLAGETQYF
J: TRBJ1-1; V: TRBV6-5; D: -; size: -; DNA: TGTGCCAGCAGTTACTCCGGGGGGTGGAACACTGAAGCTTTCTTT; CDR3: CASSYSGGWNTEAFF
J: TRBJ1-6; V: TRBV4-3; D: TRBD1; size: -; DNA: TGCGCCAGCAGCCCCGACAGGGGTCCCATTTCACCCCTCCACTTT; CDR3: CASSPDRGPISPLHF
J: TRBJ1-1; V: TRBV10-2; D: TRBD1; size: -; DNA: TGCGCCAGCAGACCGGGACAGGGTTCCACTGAAGCTTTCTTT; CDR3: CASRPGQGSTEAFF
J: TRBJ1-2; V: TRBV4-1; D: -; size: -; DNA: TGCGCCAGCAGCCAAGGTCGGCAGGATGGCTACACCTTC; CDR3: CASSQGRQDGYTF
J: TRBJ1-5; V: TRBV18; D: -; size: -; DNA: TGTGCCAGCTCGTCGACAGATAGCAATCAGCCCCAGCATTTT; CDR3: CASSSTDSNQPQHF
J: TRBJ1-6; V: TRBV2; D: -; size: few; DNA: TGTGCCAGCAAATTAGAATCCGGGGTTCTTCTTTCACCCCTCCACTTT; CDR3: CASKLESGVLLSPLHF
J: TRBJ2-7; V: TRBV3-1/TRBV3-2; D: TRBD2; size: -; DNA: TGTGCCAGCAGCCAAGGATACGGGGGGGCCTCGTACGAGCAGTACTTC; CDR3: CASSQGYGGASYEQYF
J: TRBJ1-4; V: TRBV4-2; D: TRBD1; size: -; DNA: TGTGCCAGCAGCCCCGGACAGGCTGCAACTAATGAAAAACTGTTTTTT; CDR3: CASSPGQAATNEKLFF
J: TRBJ2-7; V: TRBV7-8; D: -; size: -; DNA: TGTGCCAGCAGCTTTACATCCTACGAGCAGTACTTC; CDR3: CASSFTSYEQYF
J: TRBJ1-5; V: TRBV3-1/TRBV3-2; D: TRBD1; size: -; DNA: TGTGCCAGCAGCCAGGAAGACAGGGCTGGAAATCAGCCCCAGCATTTT; CDR3: CASSQEDRAGNQPQHF
J: TRBJ1-1; V: TRBV6-6; D: -; size: -; DNA: TGTGCCAGCAGCCAACCCGGGGGTGTGAACACTGAAGCTTTCTTT; CDR3: CASSQPGGVNTEAFF
J: TRBJ2-7; V: TRBV10-3; D: TRBD1; size: -; DNA: TGTGCCATCAGTGTGGGGGACAGCTCCTACGAGCAGTACTTC; CDR3: CAISVGDSSYEQYF
J: TRBJ2-7; V: TRBV6-6; D: -; size: -; DNA: TGTGCCAGCAGCGGTGTACCTAACGAGCAGTACTTC; CDR3: CASSGVPNEQYF
J: TRBJ2-7; V: TRBV6-4; D: -; size: -; DNA: TGTGCCAGCAGTGAGAAAGGGGCTTGCGAGCAGTACTTC; CDR3: CASSEKGACEQYF
J: TRBJ1-2; V: TRBV12-3/TRBV12-4; D: -; size: -; DNA: TGTGCCAGCAGTCTCCGACAGTATGGCTACACCTTC; CDR3: CASSLRQYGYTF
J: TRBJ1-1; V: TRBV6-6; D: -; size: -; DNA: TGTGCCAGCAGTTACGTACAGACCGACGACCAAGCTTTCTTT; CDR3: CASSYVQTDDQAFF
J: TRBJ1-6; V: TRBV3-1/TRBV3-2; D: TRBD1; size: few; DNA: TGTGCCAGCAGTCCGGACAGGGTGGGGAATTCACCCCTCCACTTT; CDR3: CASSPDRVGNSPLHF
J: TRBJ2-7; V: TRBV7-2; D: -; size: -; DNA: TGTGCCAGCAGCCCAGTCCCCGGGACATCCAATATGGCCTACGAGCAGTACTTC; CDR3: CASSPVPGTSNMAYEQYF
J: TRBJ1-2; V: TRBV6-5; D: TRBD1; size: -; DNA: TGTGCCAGTACTAATTCAGGGGGCTTCTATGGCTACACCTTC; CDR3: CASTNSGGFYGYTF
J: TRBJ1-5; V: TRBV6-2/TRBV6-3; D: -; size: -; DNA: TGTGCCAGCAGCGTTATCGGGAATCAGCCCCAGCATTTT; CDR3: CASSVIGNQPQHF
J: TRBJ2-7; V: TRBV4-1; D: -; size: -; DNA: TGCGCCAGCAGCCAAGTGGAGGGGGCTGCCTACGAGCAGTACTTC; CDR3: CASSQVEGAAYEQYF
J: TRBJ1-1; V: TRBV4-1; D: -; size: -; DNA: TGCGCCAGCAGCTCCGGGACTTTGAACACTGAAGCTTTCTTT; CDR3: CASSSGTLNTEAFF
J: TRBJ1-1; V: TRBV6-5; D: TRBD1; size: once; DNA: TGTGCCAGCAGTTACGCGGAGAGGGGGCGAAACACTGAAGCTTTCTTT; CDR3: CASSYAERGRNTEAFF